The 5 T cell receptor beta chains given below trace back to one sample, sequenced in a study of human T cells and chemical hapten exposure. Time point in this sample: patch test 1, 2 weeks after DPC sensitization. The treatment was: therapeutic diphenylcyclopropenone sensitization with weekly scalp DPC. TCRdb reprocessed the RACE reads with MiXCR, giving one entry per CDR3 protein. The sample has approximately 350,000 distinct CDR3 sequences, roughly 6.9% seen once. The sequencing used whole blood, collected in connection with sensitization to the hapten diphenylcyclopropenone (DPC). These receptors were obtained from a woman under 30 with alopecia areata. Some clones in this sample may be carry-over from other donors' samples.

This CDR3 reads CASSFSGAEYEKLFF. CDR3 nucleotide sequence: TGTGCCAGCAGCTTCTCAGGGGCGGAATATGAAAAACTGTTTTTT. The gene calls are TRBV5-4 and TRBJ1-4, with D possibly TRBD1 on 6 matching bases. The CDR3 is 15 amino acids. The V and J ends lost 2 bases and 6 bases respectively, with 14 bases between them. In germline, CDR1 is SGHNT, CDR2 YYREEE (reference sequence).

This chain connects TRBV5-1 to TRBJ1-1; D is uncertain. Trimming removed 2 bases from V and 3 bases from J, with 8 bases in between. Germline V gene sequence: CDR1 SGHRS, CDR2 YFSETQ. This CDR3 is 13 amino acids long. CDR3 sequence reads: CASSLERHTEAFF. CDR3 nucleotides: TGCGCCAGCAGCTTAGAGAGGCACACTGAAGCTTTCTTT.

This clonotype was counted many times. The chain links TRBV7-9 to TRBJ2-1; TRBD1 agrees at 9 bases. The germline CDR1 and CDR2 sequences are SEHNR and FQNEAQ (reference sequence). After removal of 4 bases from V and 16 bases from J, the junction contained 11 bases not matched to a gene. The CDR3 covers 13 residues. The CDR3 region is CASSSAGDRVGFF. As DNA, the CDR3 is TGTGCCAGCAGCTCGGCGGGGGACAGGGTAGGATTCTTC.

This clonotype was seen a few times. The rearrangement uses TRBV6-2 or TRBV6-3 and TRBJ1-1; D not certain. CDR1 and CDR2 (germline): MNHEY, SVGEGT. This CDR3 spans 14 amino acids. The V gene lost 5 bases and the J gene lost 2 bases, with 12 bases spanning the gap. DNA of the CDR3: TGTGCCAGCAGTAAAGACCCTAGAAACACTGAAGCTTTCTTT. Translating it yields CASSKDPRNTEAFF.

The chain uses TRBV7-6 and TRBJ2-3; D remains unclear. Germline assignment: CDR1 SGHVS and CDR2 FNYEAQ. The CDR3 has 10 amino acids. CDR3 DNA: TGTGCACCCGCTCGAGATACGCAGTATTTT. Residues: CAPARDTQYF.